This T cell receptor beta chain appears in the sequencing data of a study of T cells after somatic rescue of genetic block. Germline V gives CDR1 LNHNV, CDR2 YYDKDF (reference sequence). The CDR3 consists of 14 residues. The germline V and J ends were trimmed by 2 bases and 1 base, with 6 bases remaining between them. The assay was immunoSEQ multiplex PCR, and TCRdb's table has in-frame clones only and misses some. The sample has 55,000 to 75,000 clones, 85% to 95% seen once; the top ten hold 2.9%. The receptor was derived from a man aged 35 to 55. This rearrangement joins TRBV15 to TRBJ1-3, with D hard to call. The sample taken for sequencing was peripheral blood mononuclear cells (PBMCs). CDR3 sequence: CATSRPGSGNTIYF. The CDR3 DNA is TGTGCCACCAGCAGACCCGGGTCTGGAAACACCATATATTTT.